The clone carrying this T cell receptor beta chain showed up just a few times. What it recognizes is unknown. V was trimmed by 3 bases and J by 0 bases, leaving 9 bases between them. The CDR3 consists of 14 residues. The record originates from a study of T cells after yellow fever vaccination. Overall study findings and caveats: There was a small share of clonotypes that showed up in both the CD4 and CD8 compartments.

TCRdb redid the calling of the 5' RACE reads with MiXCR, one entry per CDR3 protein. This sample has around 610,000 distinct CDR3 sequences, with roughly 13% found just once. The clonotype originates from a man aged 30 to 45 who received the YFV17D yellow fever vaccine. The specimen was PBMCs, collected on the day of the yellow fever booster vaccination. This chain uses TRBV12-3 or TRBV12-4 with TRBJ2-7, with D possibly being TRBD1 (6 bases). CDR3 amino acids: CASSFGTFSYEQYF. CDR3 nucleotides: TGTGCCAGCAGTTTTGGGACATTCTCCTACGAGCAGTACTTC.